This T cell receptor beta chain was identified in a study of shared clonotypes between healthy human individuals. The CDR3 length is 16 residues. V lost 5 bases, J lost 2 bases, and 15 bases lay in between. Germline CDR1 MGHDK, CDR2 SYGVNS. Here immunoSEQ multiplex PCR was the method, and the copy in TCRdb shows in-frame clones only, minus some. The data contain 450,000 to 500,000 clones, roughly 80% of them singletons. The rearrangement uses TRBV25-1 and TRBJ2-2, with D perhaps TRBD2 (6 bases). Specimen: PBMCs. The source of this sequence is a woman aged 40 to 49 in good health. Some clones in this sample may be carry-over from other donors' samples. CDR3 sequence (DNA): TGTGCCAGCAGTCGACCGGGAGAGGAAAACACCGGGGAGCTGTTTTTT. This codes for CASSRPGEENTGELFF.